This T cell receptor beta chain was identified during a study of early T cells in non-severe SARS-CoV-2 infection (TCRdb year 2021). The study in broad terms: TCR sequencing used bulk RNA from unsorted whole blood, so alpha and beta chains could not be paired.

Overall study results and their limits: Matching against VDJdb was skewed toward anti-spike CD8 responses, likely underestimated virus-specific expansions, and missed private and CD4 specificities.

Library creation used 5' RACE. Instrument used: NextSeq 500. In the TCR library protocol, unique molecular identifiers were attached to individual cDNA molecules to correct for PCR bias and sequencing error. Both TCR alpha and beta chains were sequenced, and tight co-correlation was observed between alpha and beta sequence abundances in each sample. In the authors' own workflow: Decombinator V4 was used to annotate TCR sequences for V gene, J gene and CDR3. TCRs were defined as expanded if a significant change between any two time points was detected under a Poisson model with p below 0.0001. TCR abundances were normalised to the total number of TCRs sequenced per sample and were expressed as counts per million. MAIT TCRs were defined by TRAV1-2 paired with TRAJ12, TRAJ20 or TRAJ33, and iNKT TCRs by TRAV10 paired with TRAJ18. A search of VDJdb, accessed on 1 November 2021, was run for TCRs annotated to CMV, EBV and SARS-CoV-2, with TCRs annotated for multiple antigens excluded. TCRdb ran its own pipeline on the public reads, namely fastp trimming at Q25 and MiXCR clone calling, and kept in-frame beta chains. Rows are combined by CDR3 protein, so each entry shows the most common genes and DNA. The authors' filters were not applied to this entry. For this sample there are about 27,000 distinct CDR3 sequences; over 2.5% appear just once. Approximately 0.71% of the sample rests with the top ten.

This clonotype occurred many times. No antigen is known for it. Base qualities were left out, and no much larger clone turns up one base away. This was a case-control study nested in a cohort of healthcare workers in London, UK, who had nasopharyngeal swab PCR tests and blood samples taken every week. Healthcare workers were recruited during the week of the UK lockdown, between 23 and 31 March 2020, and followed weekly for up to about 15 weeks. CDR1 and CDR2, per the germline V gene, are SGHVS and FQNEAQ. The CDR3 goes from the cysteine to the phenylalanine over 12 residues. Only CDR3 DNA is held: 36 bases, read in frame from base 1. Here V drops 6 bases and J drops 3 bases, and the junction holds 1 base not matched to any gene.

The TCR sequence derives from an adult who was a healthcare worker with PCR-confirmed SARS-CoV-2 infection or an uninfected control (not recorded which). The chain uses TRBV7-8 and TRBJ2-5; 7 nucleotides in the junction match TRBD1. The specimen sequenced was whole blood. The DNA is TGTGCCAGCAGTACAGGGGAAGAGACCCAGTACTTC. The translation is CASSTGEETQYF. Reference TRBV7-8 and TRBJ2-5 proteins supply the regions before and after the CDR3; the full variable domain is: GAGVSQSPRYKVAKRGQDVALRCDPISGHVSLFWYQQALGQGPEFLTYFQNEAQLDKSGLPSDRFFAERPEGSVSTLKIQRTQQEDSAVYLCASSTGEETQYFGPGTRLLVL.